This T cell receptor beta chain was sequenced during a study of follicular helper T cells after annual influenza vaccination. Study as a whole: Some donors were sampled over the 2013-2014, 2014-2015 and 2015-2016 vaccinations. Notes on the study in general: Most later recoveries of Day 7 ICOS+CD38+ clones were ICOS-CD38- cTfh. Plasmablast frequency change correlated with clonality change in ICOS+CD38+ cTfh. Only roughly 9-20% of analyzed cells yielded productive TCRB sequences.

The time point here: 2015-2016 season, 7 days after influenza vaccination. Trimming removed 0 bases from V and 2 bases from J; junction bases left unmatched: 9. The CDR3 loop spans 18 amino acids. Germline loops: CDR1 MGHRA, CDR2 YSYEKL. In its sample, this clone was seen a few times. Its antigen is unknown. TCRdb's table, derived via immunoSEQ multiplex PCR, lists solely in-frame clones and lacks some. The sample includes 7,000 or so clones, over 80% of them seen just once. This receptor was identified in an adult who received the influenza vaccine. The chain links TRBV4-1 to TRBJ2-7; 11 bases fit TRBD2. The material was CXCR5- memory CD4+ T cells sorted from blood, obtained 7 days after influenza vaccination. The CDR3 DNA sequence: TGCGCCAGCAGCCAAGAATCCCTAGCGGGGGGTCGGGCCTACGAGCAGTACTTC. It encodes CASSQESLAGGRAYEQYF.